Listed below are T cell receptor beta chains from one sample, sequenced in a study of identical twins. Each CDR3 protein is one row after TCRdb ran MiXCR on the 5' RACE reads. This sample has just over 450,000 distinct CDR3 sequences, with about 14% found just once. This sample was shared with a second study, whose subject was yellow fever vaccine responses in identical twins.

Sequenced material: CD4+ T cells sorted from blood. The receptor set was obtained from a woman aged 18-29 years in good health. Both conserved end residues are part of each CDR3. The D gene is left open where the match is weak. Size is stated for part of the rows, as once, few or many counts, or as a class when the clone is expanded.

V gene	D gene	J gene	clone size	CDR3 DNA	CDR3 protein
TRBV20-1	NA	TRBJ2-4	NA	TGCAGTGCGGAGGGCCTGCGGGACTGGACCGGAAACATTCAGTACTTC	CSAEGLRDWTGNIQYF
TRBV5-1	NA	TRBJ2-2	few	TGCGCCAGCACCCTGAGAAGGGGGGACGCGAACACCGGGGAGCTGTTTTTT	CASTLRRGDANTGELFF
TRBV6-5	TRBD2	TRBJ2-3	many	TGTGCCAGCAGCTATAGCGGGGGGGCGGATACGCAGTATTTT	CASSYSGGADTQYF
TRBV7-8	NA	TRBJ2-3	many	TGTGCCAGCAGCTCCGTAGGCACCAAGACGCAGTATTTT	CASSSVGTKTQYF
TRBV10-3	TRBD2	TRBJ2-3	NA	TGTGCCATCGGGCGGGGGGCAAATAGGCGGGAGGGAAAACCAAGAGATCCCCCCACAGATACGCAGTATTTT	CAIGRGANRREGKPRDPPTDTQYF
TRBV4-3	NA	TRBJ2-4	few	TGCGCCAGCAGCCAAGATCACCCGGGGGAGCTAAAACTAGCCAAAAACATTCAGTACTTC	CASSQDHPGELKLAKNIQYF
TRBV6-5	TRBD2	TRBJ2-3	NA	TGTGCCAGCAGTTACACACGACTAGCGGGGATCACAGATACGCAGTATTTT	CASSYTRLAGITDTQYF
TRBV7-9	TRBD2	TRBJ2-3	NA	TGTGCCAGCAGCTTAGCACTAGCGCTAGATACGCAGTATTTT	CASSLALALDTQYF
TRBV10-3	TRBD2	TRBJ2-1	few	TGTGCCATCAGTGAGGCTAGCGGCTACAATGAGCAGTTCTTC	CAISEASGYNEQFF
TRBV6-2/TRBV6-3	NA	TRBJ2-1	few	TGTGCCAGCAGTTTGACAGGACCCTCCTACAATGAGCAGTTCTTC	CASSLTGPSYNEQFF
TRBV18	NA	TRBJ1-3	NA	TGTGCCAGCTCACGACCGACAGCTGGAAACACCATATATTTT	CASSRPTAGNTIYF
TRBV11-1	NA	TRBJ2-6	NA	TGTGCCAGCAGCTTGGCGGCAGCCTTAAACTCTGGGGCCAACGTCCTGACTTTC	CASSLAAALNSGANVLTF
TRBV7-2	NA	TRBJ2-2	few	TGTGCCAGCAGCTTAGGGGTAGAGAGGACCGGGGAGCTGTTTTTT	CASSLGVERTGELFF
TRBV9	NA	TRBJ2-2	few	TGTGCCAGCAGCGTAGCTACGGGCGGGGGCCCGAACACCGGGGAGCTGTTTTTT	CASSVATGGGPNTGELFF
TRBV5-1	TRBD1	TRBJ2-1	NA	TGCGCCAGCAGCTTGGCCCGGGACAGGGTCTACAATGAGCAGTTCTTC	CASSLARDRVYNEQFF
TRBV6-1	NA	TRBJ2-2	NA	TGTGCCAGCAGAAAGGACAGTAGCACCGGGGAGCTGTTTTTT	CASRKDSSTGELFF
TRBV5-1	NA	TRBJ2-5	few	TGCGCCAGCACCCCTGGGGGCAGAACCGAAGAGACCCAGTACTTC	CASTPGGRTEETQYF
TRBV29-1	NA	TRBJ1-2	NA	TGCAGCGTTGAAGGCGGTCATAGGGGTGGCTACACCTTC	CSVEGGHRGGYTF
TRBV3-1	NA	TRBJ2-3	NA	TGTGCCAGCAGCCTTATTACAGGGTGGAGCACAGATACGCAGTATTTT	CASSLITGWSTDTQYF
TRBV12-3/TRBV12-4	NA	TRBJ1-1	few	TGTGCCAGCAGTTCCCCCTGGGAGGGGAACACTGAAGCTTTCTTT	CASSSPWEGNTEAFF
TRBV7-7	NA	TRBJ2-2	NA	TGTGCTAGTCGGAGGGGGCGGGACGCCGGGGAGCTGTTTTTT	CASRRGRDAGELFF
TRBV20-1	NA	TRBJ2-1	few	TGCAGTGCTCCTGCTAGCAGGAATGAGCAGTTCTTC	CSAPASRNEQFF
TRBV11-3	TRBD2	TRBJ2-2	NA	TGTGCCAGCAGCCGAGGGGAGGGTGACACCGGGGAGCTGTTTTTT	CASSRGEGDTGELFF
TRBV5-1	NA	TRBJ2-7	many	TGCGCCAGCAGCCTGGGACCGCATTACGAGCAGTACTTC	CASSLGPHYEQYF
TRBV5-1	NA	TRBJ2-3	many	TGTGCCAGCAGCTTAGGGCCTAGCACAGATACGCAGTATTTT	CASSLGPSTDTQYF
TRBV4-1	TRBD2	TRBJ2-3	NA	TGCGCCAGCAGCCAACAGGGTGGGGGGGCAGATACGCAGTATTTT	CASSQQGGGADTQYF
TRBV9	NA	TRBJ2-3	NA	TGTGCCAGCAGCAATGGTACAGGGTTTGCCACAGATACGCAGTATTTT	CASSNGTGFATDTQYF
TRBV30	NA	TRBJ2-2	few	TGTGCCTGCCCCCCCAGGACCAAGAACACCGGGGAGCTGTTTTTT	CACPPRTKNTGELFF
TRBV5-6	NA	TRBJ2-4	NA	TGTGCCAGCAGCTTGCGGAGGATCTCCATTCAGTACTTC	CASSLRRISIQYF
TRBV3-1	NA	TRBJ1-1	NA	TGTGCCAGCAGCCGCCGGATCGGGGGAATGGAGGACACTGAAGCTTTCTTT	CASSRRIGGMEDTEAFF
TRBV18	NA	TRBJ1-1	few	TGTGCCAGCTCACCACTTAAGAACACTGAAGCTTTCTTT	CASSPLKNTEAFF
TRBV27	TRBD2	TRBJ2-7	NA	TGTGCCAGCAGTTTATCCCTCGGGCAGCGGGGGGCCTACGAGCAGTACTTC	CASSLSLGQRGAYEQYF
TRBV6-2/TRBV6-3	NA	TRBJ2-1	NA	TGTGCCAGCAGTTATTCGGAGTACAATGAGCAGTTCTTC	CASSYSEYNEQFF
TRBV25-1	TRBD2	TRBJ2-7	NA	TGTGCCAGCAGTGACCCGCGCGGGGGATTCGAGCAGTACTTC	CASSDPRGGFEQYF
TRBV7-8	NA	TRBJ2-1	NA	TGTGCCAGCAGCTCCAGACTAGAGTCCTACAATGAGCAGTTCTTC	CASSSRLESYNEQFF
TRBV28	TRBD1	TRBJ1-1	NA	TGTGCCAGCAGAAGGACAGGGATGAACACTGAAGCTTTCTTT	CASRRTGMNTEAFF
TRBV20-1	NA	TRBJ2-1	NA	TGCAGTGCTAGAAGAGCGGAAAGCTCCTACAATGAGCAGTTCTTC	CSARRAESSYNEQFF
TRBV9	NA	TRBJ2-1	few	TGTGCCAGCAGCGTAGAACCCCAATTGGGTGAGCAGTTCTTC	CASSVEPQLGEQFF
TRBV24-1	NA	TRBJ2-7	NA	TGTGCCACCAGTGACAACAGGGCGCGTAACGAGCAGTACTTC	CATSDNRARNEQYF
TRBV9	NA	TRBJ2-7	few	TGTGCCAGCAGCCCCCACCCCGAGGGAACCGAGCAGTACTTC	CASSPHPEGTEQYF
TRBV29-1	TRBD2	TRBJ2-2	few	TGCAGCGTTGAAGGGGAGGGCTCCATCACCGGGGAGCTGTTTTTT	CSVEGEGSITGELFF
TRBV19	NA	TRBJ1-2	few	TGTGCCAGTACGATGAGTACAGCTAACTATGGCTACACCTTC	CASTMSTANYGYTF
TRBV12-5	NA	TRBJ2-1	NA	TGTGCTAGTGGTTTGGGGTACAATGAGCAGTTCTTC	CASGLGYNEQFF
TRBV3-1	NA	TRBJ2-7	few	TGTGCCAGCAGCCAAGATCAAGGAAGGAGGGACGAGCAGTACTTC	CASSQDQGRRDEQYF
TRBV5-1	TRBD2	TRBJ2-1	NA	TGCGCCAGCAGCGGCGGGAGCTCCTACAATGAGCAGTTCTTC	CASSGGSSYNEQFF
TRBV20-1	NA	TRBJ2-3	many	TGCAGTGCGGGCGGCACAGATACGCAGTATTTT	CSAGGTDTQYF
TRBV20-1	NA	TRBJ2-5	many	TGCAGTGCTAAAACAGAGACCCAGTACTTC	CSAKTETQYF
TRBV28	NA	TRBJ1-6	many	TGTGCCAGCAGTCCCCTCCAGGGTCTGGCTTCACCCCTCCACTTT	CASSPLQGLASPLHF
TRBV7-9	NA	TRBJ1-6	few	TGTGCCAGCAGCTTTATGCCGTCACAGGGTTCACCCCTCCACTTT	CASSFMPSQGSPLHF
TRBV3-1	NA	TRBJ2-1	NA	TGTGCCAGCAGCCCTCAGGTAGGAGGTGAGCAGTTCTTC	CASSPQVGGEQFF
TRBV20-1	TRBD2	TRBJ2-7	NA	TGCAGTGGCCAGGTTGTGCTAGCGGGGGGTTTAAAGCAGTACTTC	CSGQVVLAGGLKQYF
TRBV24-1	NA	TRBJ2-7	NA	TGTGCCACCAGTGACCACGGGACCAACTACGAGCAGTACTTC	CATSDHGTNYEQYF
TRBV5-1	NA	TRBJ2-5	many	TGCGCCAGCAGCTTGGCCGGAGCAGGGGAGGAGACCCAGTACTTC	CASSLAGAGEETQYF
TRBV5-1	NA	TRBJ2-2	few	TGCGCCAGCAGCTATACCGGGAGCACCGGGGAGCTGTTTTTT	CASSYTGSTGELFF
TRBV28	NA	TRBJ2-5	NA	TGTGCCAGCAGTTCACTCAGACAGGACCGCGAGACCCAGTACTTC	CASSSLRQDRETQYF
TRBV25-1	NA	TRBJ2-1	few	TGTGCCAGCAGTGAACCCGACAGGCACAATGAGCAGTTCTTC	CASSEPDRHNEQFF
TRBV20-1	NA	TRBJ1-2	few	TGCAGTGCGGGGCCGCTGGTAGTAGGCTACACCTTC	CSAGPLVVGYTF